The following is a T cell receptor beta chain sequence with its context. The data originate from a study of T cells of healthy individuals. CDR3 size: 14 residues. The V gene's germline CDR1 is SEHNR and CDR2 FQNEAQ (reference sequence). V lost 4 bases and J 9 bases, leaving 15 bases between the germline ends. TCRdb processed the 5' RACE reads anew with MiXCR; each CDR3 protein has one entry. The sample holds 60,000 to 80,000 distinct CDR3 sequences, about 16% seen once. The V gene is TRBV7-9, the J gene TRBJ2-2, with D perhaps TRBD1 (7 bases). This TCR was recovered from a human donor in good health. The CDR3 sequence: CASSSPTGRRELFF. The CDR3 region has the DNA TGTGCCAGCAGCTCCCCGACAGGGAGGAGGGAGCTGTTTTTT.